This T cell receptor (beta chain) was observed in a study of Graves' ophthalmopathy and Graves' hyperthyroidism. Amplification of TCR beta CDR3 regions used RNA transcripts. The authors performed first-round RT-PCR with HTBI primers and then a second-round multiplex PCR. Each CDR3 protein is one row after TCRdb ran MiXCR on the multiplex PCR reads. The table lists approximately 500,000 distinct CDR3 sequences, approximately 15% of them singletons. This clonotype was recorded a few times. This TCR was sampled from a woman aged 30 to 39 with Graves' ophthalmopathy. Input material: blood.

The CDR3: CAWSPGGLLDTIYF. The DNA for the CDR3 is TGTGCCTGGAGTCCCGGGGGATTATTGGACACCATATATTTT. The chain employs TRBV30 and TRBJ1-3, with D possibly TRBD1 on 5 matching bases. The CDR3 is 14 amino acids. Germline V lookup: CDR1 GTSNPN, CDR2 SVGIG (reference sequence). V lost 2 bases and J lost 8, with 16 bases in between.